What follows are 12 T cell receptor beta chains derived from one specimen sequenced in a study of blood T cell repertoires in COVID-19. Profiling relied on immunoSEQ multiplex PCR, and the TCRdb table lists in-frame clones only, not all of them. The sample shows approximately 94,000 clones, roughly 80% of them seen only once. The sample taken for sequencing was peripheral blood. These receptor sequences come from a human donor in a cohort sampled during active COVID-19.

This chain connects TRBV19 to TRBJ2-1; TRBD2 matches 9 bases. The germline V gene has CDR1 LNHDA and CDR2 SQIVND (reference sequence). The CDR3 is 17 amino acids. With 7 bases clipped from V and 0 bases from J, the junction kept 10 bases outside the gene matches. The CDR3 loop is CASMVLAGSSSYNEQFF. The CDR3 DNA is TGTGCCAGTATGGTGCTAGCGGGGTCAAGCTCCTACAATGAGCAGTTCTTC.

The V gene is TRBV4-1, the J gene TRBJ2-7; 7 bases are shared with TRBD2. CDR1 MGHRA and CDR2 YSYEKL come from the germline V gene. The ends lost 2 bases at V and 5 bases at J; junction bases unmatched: 18. This CDR3 contains 18 residues. DNA of the CDR3: TGCGCCAGCAGCCAAAAACGGCTTTGGGAGCGGGATCGGCACGAGCAGTACTTC. Protein sequence: CASSQKRLWERDRHEQYF.

This clone has a single count. This chain uses TRBV27 with TRBJ2-7; a weak D match, TRBD2 (7 bases). Germline V gene lookup returns CDR1 MNHEY and CDR2 SMNVEV (reference sequence). This CDR3 comprises 13 residues. The germline V and J ends were trimmed by 2 bases and 4 bases, with 9 bases remaining between them. The CDR3 DNA sequence: TGTGCCAGCAGTTTAAAGGGGGGGTACGAGCAGTACTTC. It yields the protein CASSLKGGYEQYF.

The chain has TRBV7-2 and TRBJ2-6; no firm D call. Germline V gene sequence: CDR1 SGHTA, CDR2 FQGNSA. V was trimmed by 4 bases and J by 0 bases, leaving 7 bases between them. CDR3 length equals 15 residues. The chain's CDR3 is CASSYPSSGANVLTF. DNA for the CDR3: TGTGCCAGCAGCTACCCCAGCTCTGGGGCCAACGTCCTGACTTTC.

The J gene is TRBJ1-5, the V gene TRBV10-3; the D is unclear. Trimming cost V 0 bases and J 0 bases, with 9 bases left between them. The germline CDR1 and CDR2 sequences are ENHRY and SYGVKD. This CDR3 has 16 residues. The CDR3 nucleotides are TGTGCCATCAGTGAGTCCCGCGGGGATAGCAATCAGCCCCAGCATTTT. The encoded protein is CAISESRGDSNQPQHF.

This rearrangement joins TRBV10-3 to TRBJ2-5; D may be TRBD1 (6 bases). In germline, CDR1 is ENHRY, CDR2 SYGVKD. V was clipped by 2 bases and J by 2 bases, with 9 bases between them. The CDR3 contains 14 residues. The CDR3 sequence is CAISERTAQETQYF. CDR3 bases: TGTGCCATCAGTGAGAGGACAGCTCAAGAGACCCAGTACTTC.

J is TRBJ1-1 and V is TRBV19; TRBD1 agrees at 7 bases. J lost 2 bases, V lost 3 bases, and 6 bases had no gene match. The CDR3 runs to 15 residues. From germline, CDR1 is LNHDA and CDR2 SQIVND (reference sequence). The CDR3 region is CASSIQGQFNTEAFF. DNA for the CDR3: TGTGCCAGTAGTATTCAGGGACAGTTTAACACTGAAGCTTTCTTT.

The CDR3 sequence is CASSLTGSYNEQFF. CDR3 sequence (DNA): TGTGCCAGCAGCTTGACAGGTTCCTACAATGAGCAGTTCTTC. This chain uses TRBV7-3 with TRBJ2-1; the D gene is possibly TRBD1 (6 bases). The CDR3 has 14 amino acids. Per germline, CDR1 SGHTA and CDR2 FQGTGA. Trimming stripped 3 bases from V and 1 base from J, with 7 bases between.

The rearrangement links TRBV14 to TRBJ2-2; 14 nucleotides align to TRBD2. Germline trimming cut 0 bases from V and 3 bases from J; bases unmatched to any gene: 3. The CDR3 extends over 18 amino acids. The germline CDR1 and CDR2 sequences are SGHDN and FVKESK. CDR3 bases: TGTGCCAGCAGCCAAGATCGGGGACTAGCGGGAGACACCGGGGAGCTGTTTTTT. Protein: CASSQDRGLAGDTGELFF.

The chain joins TRBV6-2 or TRBV6-3 to TRBJ2-5, with a possible D match to TRBD2 (6 bases). Germline V CDR1 and CDR2: MNHEY, SVGEGT. The CDR3 spans 15 residues. Deletions cut 0 bases from V and 4 bases from J, with 12 bases between. The CDR3 reads CASSYSGLEIETQYF. CDR3 sequence (DNA): TGTGCCAGCAGTTACTCGGGACTTGAGATAGAGACCCAGTACTTC.

The gene calls are TRBV19 and TRBJ2-2, with 8 bases aligning to TRBD1. CDR3 length: 14 amino acids. Germline V lookup: CDR1 LNHDA, CDR2 SQIVND (reference sequence). Trimming cost V 4 bases and J 7 bases; bases outside gene matches: 5. CDR3 loop: CASSTQGANGELFF. CDR3 bases: TGTGCCAGTAGTACGCAGGGGGCTAACGGGGAGCTGTTTTTT.

The rearrangement uses TRBV6-5 and TRBJ1-3; unclear D gene. The CDR3 has 14 amino acids. Germline CDR1 MNHEY, CDR2 SVGAGI. Trimming pared 6 bases from V and 0 bases from J, leaving 9 bases between. The CDR3 region is CASRRKSSGNTIYF. In nucleotides, the CDR3 is TGTGCCAGCAGGAGAAAGAGCTCTGGAAACACCATATATTTT.